This T cell receptor (beta chain) is drawn from a study of shared clonotypes between healthy human individuals. The study's findings and limits: In a few donors, around 5% of naive CD4 clonotypes appeared in common.

This clone appeared a single time. Its antigen is undetermined. V lost 5 bases, J lost 9 bases, and 14 bases lay in between. This CDR3 has 12 residues. The V gene's germline CDR1 is SGDLS and CDR2 YYNGEE. Assay: immunoSEQ multiplex PCR; the TCRdb copy retains only in-frame clones and omits some. Seen here are roughly 720,000 clones, less than 95% observed once, and the top ten hold more than 30%. Each of the donors was a healthy adult who was HIV-negative and had not had a recent acute infection or vaccination. Every one of the donors was a Caucasian adult that lived in Nashville, Tennessee. The clonotype was recovered from a man between 18 and 35 years old in good health. Some clones in this sample may be carry-over from other donors' samples. The chain combines TRBV9 with TRBJ1-1, with a tentative D call TRBD1 (5 bases). Sequenced: memory CD8+ T cells from PBMCs. The subset was: CD45RO+ cells pooled with CCR7-negative TemRA cells. This CDR3 is CASRGDGNQAFF. The CDR3 DNA is TGTGCCAGCAGAGGGGACGGAAACCAAGCTTTCTTT.